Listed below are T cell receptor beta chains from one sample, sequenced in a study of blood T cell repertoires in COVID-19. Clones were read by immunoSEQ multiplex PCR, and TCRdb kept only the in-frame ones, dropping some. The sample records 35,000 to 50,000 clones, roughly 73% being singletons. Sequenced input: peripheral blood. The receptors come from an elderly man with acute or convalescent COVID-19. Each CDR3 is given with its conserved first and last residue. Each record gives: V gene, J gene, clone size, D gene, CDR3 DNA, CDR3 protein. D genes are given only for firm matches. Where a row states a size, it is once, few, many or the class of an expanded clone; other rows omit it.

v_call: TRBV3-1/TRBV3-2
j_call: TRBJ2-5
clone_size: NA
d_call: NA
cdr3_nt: TGTGCCAGCAGCCAGAGGGGGACTACACAAGAGACCCAGTACTTC
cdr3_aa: CASSQRGTTQETQYF

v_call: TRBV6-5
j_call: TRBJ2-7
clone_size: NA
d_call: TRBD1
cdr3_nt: TGTGCCTCGTGGACAGGGGGCTACGAGCAGTACTTC
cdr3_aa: CASWTGGYEQYF

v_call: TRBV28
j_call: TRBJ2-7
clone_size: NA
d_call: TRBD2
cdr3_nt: TGTGCCAGCACCCTGGCTAGCGGGGGATCCGAGCAGTACTTC
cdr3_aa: CASTLASGGSEQYF

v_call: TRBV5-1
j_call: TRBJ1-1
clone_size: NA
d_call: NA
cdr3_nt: TGCGCCAGCAGCATGGGAGGGTTTAACACTGAAGCTTTCTTT
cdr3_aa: CASSMGGFNTEAFF

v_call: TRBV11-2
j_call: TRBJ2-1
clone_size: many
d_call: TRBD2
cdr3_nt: TGTGCCAGCAGCTTAGTGGGACTAGCGGGAGGGCCCATTGAGCAGTTCTTC
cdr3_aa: CASSLVGLAGGPIEQFF

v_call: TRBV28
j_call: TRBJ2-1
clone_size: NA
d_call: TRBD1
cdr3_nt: TGTGCCAGCAGACAGGGGGGAATGGCTGAGCAGTTCTTC
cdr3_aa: CASRQGGMAEQFF

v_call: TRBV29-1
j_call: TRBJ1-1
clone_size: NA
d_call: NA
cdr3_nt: TGCAGCGTATGGGCCCAAGGGAACACTGAAGCTTTCTTT
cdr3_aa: CSVWAQGNTEAFF

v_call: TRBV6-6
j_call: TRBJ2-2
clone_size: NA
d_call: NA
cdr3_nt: TGTGCCAGTCGTCCGGAGGCGAACACCGGGGAGCTGTTTTTT
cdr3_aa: CASRPEANTGELFF

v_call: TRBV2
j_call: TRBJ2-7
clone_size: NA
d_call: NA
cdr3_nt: TGTGCCAGCAGTGAACTCGATACTTGGGAGCAGTACTTC
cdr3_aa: CASSELDTWEQYF

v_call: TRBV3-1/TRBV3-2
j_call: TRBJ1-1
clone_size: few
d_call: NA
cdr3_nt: TGTGCCAGCAGCCAAGACCGGAGGGCTGAAGCTTTCTTT
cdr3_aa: CASSQDRRAEAFF

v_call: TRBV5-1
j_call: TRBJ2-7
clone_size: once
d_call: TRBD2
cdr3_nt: TGCGCCAGCAGCCCCGGCGGGGGGTTAAGCTCCTACGAGCAGTACTTC
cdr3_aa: CASSPGGGLSSYEQYF

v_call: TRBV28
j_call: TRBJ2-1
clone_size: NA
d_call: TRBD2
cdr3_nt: TGTGCCAGCAGGCCCCGGGACTACTCTTACAATGAGCAGTTCTTC
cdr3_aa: CASRPRDYSYNEQFF

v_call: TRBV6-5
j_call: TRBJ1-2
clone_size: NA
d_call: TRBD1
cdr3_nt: TGTGCCAGCAGTATCCGCCGACAGGGAGATGGCTACACCTTC
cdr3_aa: CASSIRRQGDGYTF

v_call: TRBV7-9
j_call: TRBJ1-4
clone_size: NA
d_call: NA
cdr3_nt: TGTGCCAGCAGTGGGCCCCCAACTAATGAAAAACTGTTTTTT
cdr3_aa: CASSGPPTNEKLFF

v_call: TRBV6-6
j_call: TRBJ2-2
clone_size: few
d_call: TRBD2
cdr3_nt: TGTGCCAGCAGTAAAAGCGGGAGCGGTACCGGGGAGCTGTTTTTT
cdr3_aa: CASSKSGSGTGELFF

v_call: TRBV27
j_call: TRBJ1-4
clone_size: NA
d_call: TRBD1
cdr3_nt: TGTGCCAGCAGCGAACAGGGGGCTGTGGAAAAACTGTTTTTT
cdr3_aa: CASSEQGAVEKLFF

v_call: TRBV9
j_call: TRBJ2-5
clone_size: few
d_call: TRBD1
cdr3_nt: TGTGCCAGCAGCCCCCAGACAGGGGCGATGATCCAAGAGACCCAGTACTTC
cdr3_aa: CASSPQTGAMIQETQYF

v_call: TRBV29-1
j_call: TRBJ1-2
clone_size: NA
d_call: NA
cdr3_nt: TGCAGCGTTGAATGGGCCAACTATGGCTACACCTTC
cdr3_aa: CSVEWANYGYTF

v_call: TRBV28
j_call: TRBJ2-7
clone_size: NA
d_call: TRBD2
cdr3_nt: TGTGCCAGCAGTTTCGCGGGAGGTTTGAACGAGCAGTACTTC
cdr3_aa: CASSFAGGLNEQYF

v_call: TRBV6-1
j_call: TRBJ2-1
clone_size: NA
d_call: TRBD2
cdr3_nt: TGTGCCAGCAGTGGGGGATTTACTAGCGGGAGGGAAAATGAGCAGTTCTTC
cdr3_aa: CASSGGFTSGRENEQFF

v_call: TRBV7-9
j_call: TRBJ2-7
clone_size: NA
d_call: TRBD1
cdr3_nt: TGTGCCAGCAGCTTAGGAGACAGGGGGGGATTCTACGAGCAGTACTTC
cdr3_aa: CASSLGDRGGFYEQYF

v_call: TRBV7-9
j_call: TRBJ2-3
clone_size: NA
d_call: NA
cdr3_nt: TGTGCCAGCAGCTTGGGGCTAGCGAACACAGATACGCAGTATTTT
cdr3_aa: CASSLGLANTDTQYF

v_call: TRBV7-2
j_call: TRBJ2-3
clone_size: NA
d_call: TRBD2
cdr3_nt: TGTGCCAGCAGCTCGGGACTAGCGGGAGGTACAGATACGCAGTATTTT
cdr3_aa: CASSSGLAGGTDTQYF

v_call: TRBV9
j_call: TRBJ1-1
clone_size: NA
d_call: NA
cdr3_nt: TGTGCCAGCAGCACCGCGACAGGGAACACTGAAGCTTTCTTT
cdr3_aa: CASSTATGNTEAFF

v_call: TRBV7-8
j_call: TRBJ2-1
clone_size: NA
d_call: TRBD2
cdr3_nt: TGTGCCAGCAGGCGGACTAGCAGTCATGAGCAGTTCTTC
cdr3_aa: CASRRTSSHEQFF

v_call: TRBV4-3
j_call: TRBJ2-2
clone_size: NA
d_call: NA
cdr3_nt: TGCGCCAGCAGCCAACCGGGACAGAACACCGGGGAGCTGTTTTTT
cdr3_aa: CASSQPGQNTGELFF

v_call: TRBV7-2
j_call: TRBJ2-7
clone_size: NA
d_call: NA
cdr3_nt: TGTGCCAGCAGCTTAGGAGGTTCGTACATGGAGCAGTACTTC
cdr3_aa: CASSLGGSYMEQYF

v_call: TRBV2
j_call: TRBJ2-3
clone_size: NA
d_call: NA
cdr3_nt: TGTGCCAGCAGTCGACCGTCACCGCCGGGAAACGCAGATACGCAGTATTTT
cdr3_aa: CASSRPSPPGNADTQYF

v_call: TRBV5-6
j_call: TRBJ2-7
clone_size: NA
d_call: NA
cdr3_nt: TGTGCCAGCAGCCCTCCTCCGGGATTCTCCTACGAGCAGTACTTC
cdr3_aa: CASSPPPGFSYEQYF

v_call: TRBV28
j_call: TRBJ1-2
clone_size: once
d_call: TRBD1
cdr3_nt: TGTGCCAGCAGCGGACAGGGTTATGGCTACACCTTC
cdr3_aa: CASSGQGYGYTF